This entry concerns a single TCR beta chain. TCRdb's table, derived via immunoSEQ multiplex PCR, lists solely in-frame clones and lacks some. Among 200,000 to 250,000 clones listed, roughly 86% were seen once. V was clipped by 10 bases and J by 5 bases; unmatched bases: 7. The germline V gene has CDR1 MNHEY and CDR2 SVGAGI. There are 13 residues in the CDR3. These data are taken from a study of blood T cell repertoires in COVID-19. What was sequenced was peripheral blood. The TCR comes from a woman aged 55-75 years with acute or convalescent COVID-19. This chain connects TRBV6-5 to TRBJ2-7; 11 positions match TRBD2. The CDR3 region is CATQLAGADEQYF. Written as DNA, the CDR3 is TGTGCCACCCAACTAGCGGGAGCGGACGAGCAGTACTTC.